Listed below are T cell receptor beta chains from one sample, sequenced in a study of T cells in Graves' hyperthyroidism and ophthalmopathy. TCRdb re-called the multiplex PCR reads through MiXCR, storing one row per CDR3 protein. The sample has 550,000 to 700,000 distinct CDR3 sequences; about 15% are singletons. The sample taken for sequencing was blood. The source is a middle-aged woman with Graves' ophthalmopathy. CDR3s include the opening cysteine and the closing phenylalanine or tryptophan. The D gene is left open where the match is weak. Only part of the rows carry a size: once, few, many, or a class if the clone is expanded.

TRBV24-1	TRBD1	TRBJ2-7	few	CTTSDPRTGYGEQYF	TGTACCACCAGTGATCCGCGGACAGGCTATGGGGAGCAGTACTTC
TRBV6-5	.	TRBJ1-3	many	CASSLRWDSGNTIYF	TGTGCCAGCAGTTTGCGATGGGACTCTGGAAACACCATATATTTT
TRBV6-2/TRBV6-3	TRBD2	TRBJ2-7	many	CASKRLADSYEQYF	TGTGCCAGCAAGCGACTAGCGGACTCCTACGAGCAGTACTTC
TRBV7-8	.	TRBJ2-7	many	CASSGEGDWVYEQYF	TGTGCCAGCAGCGGAGAGGGCGACTGGGTCTACGAGCAGTACTTC
TRBV27	TRBD1	TRBJ2-2	few	CASSSNRGPNTGELFF	TGTGCCAGCAGTTCAAACAGGGGGCCCAACACCGGGGAGCTGTTTTTT
TRBV6-2/TRBV6-3	TRBD1	TRBJ2-2	many	CASTHSIRQGPINTGELFF	TGTGCCAGCACCCACTCGATCCGACAGGGACCTATCAACACCGGGGAGCTGTTTTTT
TRBV12-3/TRBV12-4	.	TRBJ2-5	many	CASSSGGGETQYF	TGTGCCAGCAGTTCCGGTGGGGGAGAGACCCAGTACTTC
TRBV28	TRBD1	TRBJ1-5	many	CASSGRDRGFDQPQHF	TGTGCCAGCAGTGGCCGGGACAGGGGGTTTGATCAGCCCCAGCATTTT
TRBV12-3/TRBV12-4	.	TRBJ2-5	many	CASRPRTGWETQYF	TGTGCCAGCAGGCCCCGAACAGGGTGGGAGACCCAGTACTTC
TRBV20-1	.	TRBJ2-5	many	CSALAGNQETQYF	TGCAGTGCTCTTGCCGGGAACCAAGAGACCCAGTACTTC
TRBV25-1	TRBD2	TRBJ2-5	few	CASSRIAGEETQYF	TGTGCCAGCAGTAGGATAGCGGGAGAAGAGACCCAGTACTTC
TRBV28	TRBD2	TRBJ2-7	many	CASSLRASGTYEQYF	TGTGCCAGCAGTTTAAGGGCTAGCGGAACCTACGAGCAGTACTTC
TRBV7-2	.	TRBJ2-5	many	CASSLAGGPGDETQYF	TGTGCCAGCAGCTTAGCGGGAGGCCCCGGAGATGAGACCCAGTACTTC
TRBV24-1	TRBD2	TRBJ2-7	few	CATSDLTSGNEQYF	TGTGCCACCAGTGATCTGACTAGCGGGAACGAGCAGTACTTC
TRBV27	.	TRBJ1-2	many	CASRKAGWAEGYGYTF	TGTGCCAGCAGGAAAGCAGGGTGGGCCGAGGGCTATGGCTACACCTTC
TRBV12-3/TRBV12-4	TRBD1	TRBJ2-5	many	CASSFIGTAQETQYF	TGTGCCAGCAGTTTTATCGGGACAGCCCAAGAGACCCAGTACTTC
TRBV6-1	.	TRBJ2-4	.	CASNSKGGSVSKNIQYF	TGTGCCAGCAACTCTAAAGGGGGTTCAGTATCCAAAAACATTCAGTACTTC